This is a list of T cell receptor beta chains from one sample in a study of T cell responses to AZD1222 COVID-19 vaccine. TCRdb's copy holds only in-frame clones and misses some; the assay was immunoSEQ multiplex PCR. The sample contains approximately 120,000 clones, approximately 88% of which appear only once. Here the sequenced sample was peripheral blood, taken on day 0 of AZD1222 vaccination. Receptors originate from an adult in good health. CDR3s include the opening cysteine and the closing phenylalanine or tryptophan. A D gene is named only where the DNA matches it firmly. The size field is filled for only some rows; it gives once, few, many or a size class.

j_call | d_call | v_call | clone_size | cdr3_aa | cdr3_nt
TRBJ1-2 | NA | TRBV6-5 | NA | CASSFNRGTNYGYTF | TGTGCCAGCAGTTTTAATAGGGGGACTAACTATGGCTACACCTTC
TRBJ2-3 | NA | TRBV3-1/TRBV3-2 | once | CASSTSGDAADTQYF | TGTGCCAGCAGCACCAGCGGAGACGCCGCAGATACGCAGTATTTT
TRBJ2-7 | NA | TRBV4-3 | NA | CASSQGAQGSGEQYF | TGCGCCAGCAGTCAAGGGGCGCAGGGGAGTGGCGAGCAGTACTTC
TRBJ2-1 | NA | TRBV4-2 | NA | CASSQAFEGAYNEQFF | TGTGCCAGCAGCCAAGCTTTCGAGGGGGCCTACAATGAGCAGTTCTTC
TRBJ2-3 | TRBD2 | TRBV7-2 | NA | CASSLGGRASEDTQYF | TGTGCCAGCAGCTTAGGCGGGAGGGCCTCGGAGGATACGCAGTATTTT
TRBJ1-3 | NA | TRBV10-1 | once | CASSEFLQGNLTAVSGNTIYF | TGCGCCAGCAGTGAGTTCCTACAGGGAAATTTAACCGCGGTCTCTGGAAACACCATATATTTT
TRBJ1-4 | TRBD1 | TRBV7-2 | NA | CASSVRGQKNEKLFF | TGTGCCAGCAGCGTCAGGGGGCAAAAGAATGAAAAACTGTTTTTT
TRBJ1-5 | NA | TRBV28 | NA | CASRGSSNQPQHF | TGTGCCAGCAGGGGGTCCAGCAATCAGCCCCAGCATTTT
TRBJ1-5 | NA | TRBV7-2 | NA | CASSPHVDQPQHF | TGTGCCAGCAGCCCCCACGTCGATCAGCCCCAGCATTTT
TRBJ1-3 | NA | TRBV7-9 | NA | CASSWGSYSGNTIYF | TGTGCCAGCAGCTGGGGGAGTTACTCTGGAAACACCATATATTTT
TRBJ1-1 | NA | TRBV15 | NA | CATSARSAAKNTEAFF | TGTGCCACCAGCGCAAGGTCGGCAGCTAAAAACACTGAAGCTTTCTTT
TRBJ1-1 | TRBD1 | TRBV4-1 | NA | CASSPGQGARTEAFF | TGCGCCAGCAGCCCCGGACAGGGGGCTCGGACTGAAGCTTTCTTT
TRBJ2-1 | TRBD2 | TRBV6-2/TRBV6-3 | NA | CASSPFAGGPGNEQFF | TGTGCCAGCAGCCCCTTCGCGGGGGGGCCAGGCAATGAGCAGTTCTTC
TRBJ1-4 | NA | TRBV6-1 | once | CASSEIGGIGIEKLFF | TGTGCCAGCAGTGAGATTGGTGGGATCGGGATTGAAAAACTGTTTTTT
TRBJ2-2 | TRBD2 | TRBV27 | NA | CASAGTSGPPSNTGELFF | TGTGCCAGCGCCGGGACTAGCGGACCTCCATCGAACACCGGGGAGCTGTTTTTT
TRBJ1-2 | TRBD1 | TRBV28 | NA | CASSPGQGILPYGYTF | TGTGCCAGCAGCCCGGGACAGGGGATTCTCCCGTATGGCTACACCTTC
TRBJ1-4 | NA | TRBV5-1 | NA | CASSLEGQEYEKLFF | TGCGCCAGCAGCTTGGAAGGACAAGAGTACGAAAAACTGTTTTTT
TRBJ2-2 | TRBD2 | TRBV19 | NA | CASIRIAGVTGELFF | TGTGCCAGTATTAGAATAGCGGGGGTCACCGGGGAGCTGTTTTTT
TRBJ2-7 | TRBD2 | TRBV15 | NA | CATSRGSGGIPHEQYF | TGTGCCACCAGCAGAGGGTCGGGGGGTATCCCCCACGAGCAGTACTTC
TRBJ1-2 | TRBD1 | TRBV5-4 | few | CASSSFRDRVYGYTF | TGTGCCAGCAGCAGTTTCCGGGACAGGGTCTATGGCTACACCTTC
TRBJ2-5 | NA | TRBV29-1 | NA | CSVPSEIYETQYF | TGCAGCGTCCCCTCCGAAATCTACGAGACCCAGTACTTC
TRBJ1-6 | TRBD1 | TRBV30 | few | CAWSVPGTGGSPLHF | TGTGCCTGGAGTGTACCGGGGACAGGGGGGTCACCCCTCCACTTT
TRBJ1-4 | NA | TRBV4-1 | NA | CASSQVTTNEKLFF | TGCGCCAGCAGCCAAGTGACAACTAATGAAAAACTGTTTTTT
TRBJ1-2 | NA | TRBV6-4 | NA | CATREDGGYTF | TGTGCCACCCGGGAGGACGGTGGCTACACCTTC
TRBJ2-7 | NA | TRBV5-1 | NA | CASSLVAGVQYEQYF | TGCGCCAGCAGCTTGGTCGCAGGGGTTCAGTACGAGCAGTACTTC
TRBJ1-1 | NA | TRBV11-1 | NA | CASSLEEDTEAFF | TGTGCCAGCAGCCTAGAGGAGGACACTGAAGCTTTCTTT